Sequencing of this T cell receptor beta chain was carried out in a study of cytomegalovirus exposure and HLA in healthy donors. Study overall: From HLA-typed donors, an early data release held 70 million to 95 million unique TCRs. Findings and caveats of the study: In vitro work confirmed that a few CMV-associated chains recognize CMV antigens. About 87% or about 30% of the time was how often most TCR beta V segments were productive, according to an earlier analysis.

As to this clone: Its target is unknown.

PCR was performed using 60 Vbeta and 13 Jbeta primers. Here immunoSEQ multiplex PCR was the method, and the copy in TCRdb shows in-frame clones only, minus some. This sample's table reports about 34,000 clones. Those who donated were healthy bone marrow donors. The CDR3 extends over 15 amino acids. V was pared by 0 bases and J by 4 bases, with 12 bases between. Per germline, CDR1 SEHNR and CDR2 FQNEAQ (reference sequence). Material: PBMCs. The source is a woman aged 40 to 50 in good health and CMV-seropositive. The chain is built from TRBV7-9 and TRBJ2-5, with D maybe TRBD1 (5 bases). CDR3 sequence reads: CASSLARQGGETQYF. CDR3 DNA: TGTGCCAGCAGCTTAGCTCGGCAGGGTGGAGAGACCCAGTACTTC.